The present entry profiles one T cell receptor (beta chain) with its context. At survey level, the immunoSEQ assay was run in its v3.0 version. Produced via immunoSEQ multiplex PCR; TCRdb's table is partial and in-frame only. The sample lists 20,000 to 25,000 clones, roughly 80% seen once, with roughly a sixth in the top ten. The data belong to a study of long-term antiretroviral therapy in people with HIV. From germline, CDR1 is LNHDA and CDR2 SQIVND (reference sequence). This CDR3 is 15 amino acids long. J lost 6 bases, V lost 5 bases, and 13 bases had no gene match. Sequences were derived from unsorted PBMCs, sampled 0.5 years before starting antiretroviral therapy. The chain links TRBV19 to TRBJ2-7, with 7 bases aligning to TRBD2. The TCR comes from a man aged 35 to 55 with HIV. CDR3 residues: CASSSAVGGGGEQYF. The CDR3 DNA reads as TGTGCCAGTAGTTCTGCGGTAGGCGGGGGAGGCGAGCAGTACTTC.